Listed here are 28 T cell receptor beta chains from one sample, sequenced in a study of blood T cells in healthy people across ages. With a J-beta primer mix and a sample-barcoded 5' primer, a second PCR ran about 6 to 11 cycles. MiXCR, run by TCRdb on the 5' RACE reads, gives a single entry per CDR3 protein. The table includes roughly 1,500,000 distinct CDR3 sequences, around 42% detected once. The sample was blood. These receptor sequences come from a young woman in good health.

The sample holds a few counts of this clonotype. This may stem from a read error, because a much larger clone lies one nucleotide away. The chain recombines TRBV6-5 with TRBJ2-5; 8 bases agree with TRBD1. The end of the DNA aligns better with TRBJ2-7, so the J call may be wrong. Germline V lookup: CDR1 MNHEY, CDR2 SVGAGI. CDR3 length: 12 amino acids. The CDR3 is CANRGQGYEQYF. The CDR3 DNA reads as TGTGCCAACAGAGGACAGGGCTACGAGCAGTACTTC.

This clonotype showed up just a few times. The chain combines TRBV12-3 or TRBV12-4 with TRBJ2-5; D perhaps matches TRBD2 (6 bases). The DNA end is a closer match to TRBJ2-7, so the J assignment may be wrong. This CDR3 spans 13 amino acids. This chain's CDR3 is CASSHSGVGEQYF. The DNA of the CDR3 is TGTGCCAGCAGCCATTCGGGAGTCGGCGAGCAGTACTTC.

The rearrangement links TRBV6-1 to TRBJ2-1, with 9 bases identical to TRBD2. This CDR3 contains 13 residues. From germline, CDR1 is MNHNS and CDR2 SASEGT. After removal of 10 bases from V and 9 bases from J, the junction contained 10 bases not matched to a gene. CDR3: CATSGTSWPEQFF. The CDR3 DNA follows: TGTGCCACATCCGGGACTAGCTGGCCTGAGCAGTTCTTC.

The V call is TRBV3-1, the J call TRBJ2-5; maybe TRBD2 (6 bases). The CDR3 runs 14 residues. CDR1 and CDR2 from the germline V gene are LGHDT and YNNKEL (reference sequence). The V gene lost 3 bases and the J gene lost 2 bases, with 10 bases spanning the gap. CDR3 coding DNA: TGTGCCAGCAGCCAGGGGGACTTTCAAGAGACCCAGTACTTC. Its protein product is CASSQGDFQETQYF.

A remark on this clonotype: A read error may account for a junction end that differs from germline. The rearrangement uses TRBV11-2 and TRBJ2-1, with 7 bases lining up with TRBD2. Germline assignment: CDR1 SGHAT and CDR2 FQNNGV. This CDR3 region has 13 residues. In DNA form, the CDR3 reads TGTGCCAGCAGCTTAGAGGGCGGGGGTAAGCAGGTCTTC. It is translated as CASSLEGGGKQVF.

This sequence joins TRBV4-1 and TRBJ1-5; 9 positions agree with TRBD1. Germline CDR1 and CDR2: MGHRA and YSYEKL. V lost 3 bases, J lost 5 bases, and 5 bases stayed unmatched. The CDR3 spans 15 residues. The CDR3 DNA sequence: TGCGCCAGCAGCCAGCTGGGACAGGGCGATCAGCCCCAGCATTTT. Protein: CASSQLGQGDQPQHF.

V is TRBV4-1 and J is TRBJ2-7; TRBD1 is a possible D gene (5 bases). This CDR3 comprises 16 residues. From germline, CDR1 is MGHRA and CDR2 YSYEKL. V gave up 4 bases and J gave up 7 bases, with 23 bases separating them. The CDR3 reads CASSPKVDTTYNEQYF. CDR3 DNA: TGCGCCAGCAGCCCAAAGGTGGACACAACCTACAATGAGCAGTACTTC.

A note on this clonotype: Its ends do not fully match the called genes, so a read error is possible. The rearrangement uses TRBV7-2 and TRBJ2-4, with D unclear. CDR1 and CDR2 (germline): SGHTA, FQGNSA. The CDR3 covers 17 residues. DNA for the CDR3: TGTGCCAGCAGATTAGACGGTGTGATGGGCGCCAAAAACATTCAGTACTTC. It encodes CASRLDGVMGAKNIQYF.

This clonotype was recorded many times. The CDR3 here is CASSLGLAVYNEQFF. DNA for the CDR3: TGCGCCAGCAGCTTGGGACTAGCGGTCTACAATGAGCAGTTCTTC. The chain is built from TRBV5-1 and TRBJ2-1, with TRBD2 identical over 9 bases. The germline gives CDR1 SGHRS, CDR2 YFSETQ. The CDR3 loop spans 15 amino acids. The V segment lost 0 bases and the J segment 3 bases; nucleotides outside the gene matches: 1.

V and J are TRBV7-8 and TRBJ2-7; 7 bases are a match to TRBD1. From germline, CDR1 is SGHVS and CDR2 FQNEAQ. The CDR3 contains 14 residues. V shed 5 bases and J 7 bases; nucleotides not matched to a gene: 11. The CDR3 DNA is TGTGCCAGCAGCCCCCAGGGCCAGACAGGGGAGCAGTACTTC. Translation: CASSPQGQTGEQYF. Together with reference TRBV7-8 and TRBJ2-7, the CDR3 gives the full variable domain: GAGVSQSPRYKVAKRGQDVALRCDPISGHVSLFWYQQALGQGPEFLTYFQNEAQLDKSGLPSDRFFAERPEGSVSTLKIQRTQQEDSAVYLCASSPQGQTGEQYFGPGTRLTVT.

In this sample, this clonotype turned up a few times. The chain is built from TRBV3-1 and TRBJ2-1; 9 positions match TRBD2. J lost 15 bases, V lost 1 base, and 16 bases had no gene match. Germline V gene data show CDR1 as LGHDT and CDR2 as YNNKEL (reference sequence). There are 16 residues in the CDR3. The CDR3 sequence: CASSQATSGTMIKWFF. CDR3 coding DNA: TGTGCCAGCAGCCAAGCGACTAGCGGAACAATGATAAAGTGGTTCTTC.

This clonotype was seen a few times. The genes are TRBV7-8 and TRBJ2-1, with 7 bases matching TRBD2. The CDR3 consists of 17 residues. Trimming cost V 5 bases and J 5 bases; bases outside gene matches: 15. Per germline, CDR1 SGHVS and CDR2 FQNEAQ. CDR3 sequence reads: CASSKYLAAPTDNEQFF. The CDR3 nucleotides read TGTGCCAGCAGCAAATATCTAGCGGCCCCAACTGACAATGAGCAGTTCTTC.

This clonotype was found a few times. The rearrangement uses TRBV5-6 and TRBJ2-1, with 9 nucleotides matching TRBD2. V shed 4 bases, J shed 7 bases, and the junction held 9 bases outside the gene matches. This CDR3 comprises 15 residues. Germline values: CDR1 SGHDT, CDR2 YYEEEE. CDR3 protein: CASSPIAGEGNEQFF. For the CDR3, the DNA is TGTGCCAGCAGCCCCATAGCGGGAGAGGGTAATGAGCAGTTCTTC.

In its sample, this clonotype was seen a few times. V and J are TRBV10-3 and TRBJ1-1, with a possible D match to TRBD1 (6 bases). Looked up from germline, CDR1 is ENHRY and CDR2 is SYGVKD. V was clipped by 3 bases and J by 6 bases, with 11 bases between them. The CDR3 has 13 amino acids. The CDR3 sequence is CAISDGGPAEAFF. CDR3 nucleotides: TGTGCCATCAGTGACGGGGGGCCGGCTGAAGCTTTCTTT.

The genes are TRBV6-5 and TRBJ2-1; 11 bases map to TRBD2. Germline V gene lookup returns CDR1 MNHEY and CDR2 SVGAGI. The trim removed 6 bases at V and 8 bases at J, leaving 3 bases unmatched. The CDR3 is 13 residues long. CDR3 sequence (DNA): TGTGCCAGCAGCCAACTAGCGGGAGATGAGCAGTTCTTC. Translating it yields CASSQLAGDEQFF.

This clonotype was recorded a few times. The CDR3 nucleotides are TGTGCCAGCAGTTCCGACACGGGCGGACCGAACACTGAAGCTTTCTTT. It specifies CASSSDTGGPNTEAFF. The rearrangement joins TRBV6-8 to TRBJ1-1; D gene ambiguous. This CDR3 region has 16 residues. Germline V lookup: CDR1 MNHGY, CDR2 SAAAGT. V lost 4 bases and J lost 1, with 16 bases in between.

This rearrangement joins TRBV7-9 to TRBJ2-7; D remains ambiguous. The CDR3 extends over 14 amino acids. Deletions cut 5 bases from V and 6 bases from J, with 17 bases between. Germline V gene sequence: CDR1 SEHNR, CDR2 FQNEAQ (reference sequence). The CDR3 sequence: CASSHTGLQPEQYF. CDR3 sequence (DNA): TGTGCCAGCAGCCATACGGGCCTCCAGCCCGAGCAGTACTTC.

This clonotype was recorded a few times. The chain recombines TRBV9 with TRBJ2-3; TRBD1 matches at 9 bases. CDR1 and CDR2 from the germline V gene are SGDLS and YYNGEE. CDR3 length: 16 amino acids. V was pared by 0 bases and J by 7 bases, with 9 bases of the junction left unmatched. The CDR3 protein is CASSVAGTGTPYTQYF. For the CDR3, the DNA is TGTGCCAGCAGCGTAGCAGGGACAGGGACCCCCTATACGCAGTATTTT.

The CDR3 DNA sequence: TGTGCCAGCAGCTTAGGCCTGGGACCGGGTAGCACAGATACGCAGTATTTT. Its protein is CASSLGLGPGSTDTQYF. The chain couples TRBV7-2 to TRBJ2-3; either TRBD1 or TRBD2 may fit D (5 bases each). The germline CDR1 and CDR2 sequences are SGHTA and FQGNSA. V lost 1 base and J lost 0, with 14 bases in between. There are 17 residues in the CDR3.

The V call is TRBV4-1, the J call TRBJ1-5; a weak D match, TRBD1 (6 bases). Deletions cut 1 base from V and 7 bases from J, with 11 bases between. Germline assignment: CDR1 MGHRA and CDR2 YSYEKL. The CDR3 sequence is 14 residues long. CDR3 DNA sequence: TGCGCCAGCAGCCAAGGTTTGGGACAACAGCCCCAGCATTTT. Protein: CASSQGLGQQPQHF.

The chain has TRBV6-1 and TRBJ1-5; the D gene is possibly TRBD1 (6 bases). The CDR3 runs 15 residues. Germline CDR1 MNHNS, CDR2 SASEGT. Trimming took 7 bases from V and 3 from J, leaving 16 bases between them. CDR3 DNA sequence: TGTGCCAGCAACCCAAGGGGGGCTCCCAATCAGCCCCAGCATTTT. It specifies CASNPRGAPNQPQHF.

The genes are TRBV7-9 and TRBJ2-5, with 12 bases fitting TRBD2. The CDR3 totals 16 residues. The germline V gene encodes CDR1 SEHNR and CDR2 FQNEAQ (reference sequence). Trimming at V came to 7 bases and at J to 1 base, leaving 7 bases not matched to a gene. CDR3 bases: TGTGCCAGCACCATAGGACTAGCGGGGCGCCAAGAGACCCAGTACTTC. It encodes CASTIGLAGRQETQYF.

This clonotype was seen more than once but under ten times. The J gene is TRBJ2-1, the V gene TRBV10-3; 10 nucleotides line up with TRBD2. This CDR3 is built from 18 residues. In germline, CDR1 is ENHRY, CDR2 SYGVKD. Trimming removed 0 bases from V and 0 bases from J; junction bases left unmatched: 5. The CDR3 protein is CAISESASGSVSYNEQFF. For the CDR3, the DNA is TGTGCCATCAGTGAGTCGGCTAGCGGGAGTGTCTCCTACAATGAGCAGTTCTTC.

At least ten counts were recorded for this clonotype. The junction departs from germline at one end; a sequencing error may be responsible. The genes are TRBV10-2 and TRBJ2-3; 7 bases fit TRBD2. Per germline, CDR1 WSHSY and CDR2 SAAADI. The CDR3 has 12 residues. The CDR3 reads CASRGGADTQYF. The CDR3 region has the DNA TGTGCCAGCCGGGGAGGGGCTGATACGCAGTATTTT.

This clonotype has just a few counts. The CDR3 DNA sequence: TGTGCCAGCAGCCATCAGCGGCTGAGCGGGAGGGCTACAGATACGCAGTATTTT. Translated, it gives CASSHQRLSGRATDTQYF. This chain connects TRBV4-2 to TRBJ2-3; the match to TRBD2 covers 10 bases. The CDR3 loop spans 18 amino acids. Losses at the gene ends were 3 bases for V and 3 bases for J; bases not matched to a gene: 12. Germline V gene sequence: CDR1 LGHNA, CDR2 YNFKEQ.

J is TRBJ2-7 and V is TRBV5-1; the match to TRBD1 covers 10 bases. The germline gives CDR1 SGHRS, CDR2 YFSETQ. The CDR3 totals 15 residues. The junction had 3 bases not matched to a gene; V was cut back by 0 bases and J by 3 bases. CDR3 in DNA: TGCGCCAGCAGCTTGGCGTGGGACAGGGGCTACGAGCAGTACTTC. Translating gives CASSLAWDRGYEQYF.

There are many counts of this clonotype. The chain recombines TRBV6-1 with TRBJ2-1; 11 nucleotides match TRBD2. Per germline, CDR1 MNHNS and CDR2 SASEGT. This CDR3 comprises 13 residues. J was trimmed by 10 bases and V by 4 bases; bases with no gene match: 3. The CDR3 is CASSGLAGYEQFF. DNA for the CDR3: TGTGCCAGCAGTGGACTAGCGGGGTACGAGCAGTTCTTC.

The CDR3 nucleotides are TGTGCCATCAGACCCCTAGCGGGAGAATTCAATGAGCAGTTCTTC. Protein: CAIRPLAGEFNEQFF. The genes are TRBV10-3 and TRBJ2-1, with 10 bases identical to TRBD2. CDR3 size: 15 residues. CDR1 ENHRY and CDR2 SYGVKD come from the germline V gene. Losses at the gene ends were 6 bases for V and 6 bases for J; bases not matched to a gene: 8.